Reported below is one TCR beta chain. It lacks a known antigen. Base qualities are not at hand, and no much larger clone is one base apart. This entry comes from a study of OX40 agonist ivuxolimab in advanced cancers. Looking at the study overall: Ivuxolimab, which targeted the costimulatory receptor OX40 (CD134), was an agonistic, fully human IgG2 monoclonal antibody. Intravenous ivuxolimab was administered to patients every 2 weeks at six dose levels: 0.01, 0.1, 0.3, 1.5, 3 and 10 mg/kg. Of the 50 to 55 patients in dose escalation, about 20 had hepatocellular carcinoma, about 15 had melanoma, 9 had renal cell carcinoma and 9 had head and neck cancer. The dose-escalation cohort was almost 85% male with a mean age of around 62 years, ranging from roughly 23 to 90. Patients were allowed to have had prior anti-PD-1, anti-PD-L1 or anti-CTLA-4 therapy, and approximately 43% of the dose-escalation patients had previously received checkpoint inhibitors. Partial responses occurred in three dose-escalation patients, of whom one had hepatocellular carcinoma and two had cutaneous melanoma. The purpose of peripheral TCRbeta sequencing was to test whether ivuxolimab changed TCR sequence diversity and led to clonal T-cell expansion. The monotherapy dose-escalation portion (N of about 50 patients) of the phase I ivuxolimab trial is reported in the paper. Overall study results and their limits: Low levels of normalized T-cell clonal expansion were also seen in some patients who did not respond. Partial responders in the 0.1-3.0 mg/kg groups had among the lowest normalized peripheral clonal expansion, especially among CD8+ T cells. Antigen specificity was not determined for the clonally expanded peripheral T cells. After ivuxolimab, expanded clones were on average more numerous among CD8+ T cells than among CD4+ T cells. At doses of 0.1 to 3.0 mg/kg, clonal expansion of both CD4+ and CD8+ T cells in blood was seen between baseline and week 6.

CDR1 SGHVS and CDR2 FNYEAQ are derived from the germline V gene. For this chain, trimming is 1 base at the V end and 7 bases at the J end, and the number of junction bases without a gene match is 5. Counted from cysteine to phenylalanine, this CDR3 has 15 amino acids. Here the CDR3 DNA is all that survives: 45 bases in frame from base 1. Genomic DNA was isolated from the sorted cells so that the TCRbeta CDR3 region could be sequenced. TCRbeta CDR3 regions were sequenced using the immunoSEQ Assay. Drawn from immuneACCESS, this table holds only the in-frame rearrangements with V and J called that TCRdb kept. Clones are partly lost; checked studies trace under half to an unresolved V gene and leave the rest unexplained. The sample table holds some 42,000 clones, of which roughly four fifths were seen once. Of the sample, about 2.7% is held by the ten largest clones. Patients with autoimmune disease history or receiving systemic immunosuppression were excluded from the trial. Peripheral blood for TCR sequencing was collected from all dose cohorts at baseline, on cycle 4 day 1, and on cycle 7 day 1. The samples were taken from a phase I, first-in-human, multicenter, open-label dose-escalation trial of ivuxolimab. The trial enrolled adults with locally advanced or metastatic head and neck squamous cell, hepatocellular, melanoma or renal cell carcinoma. Before TCR sequencing, CD4+ T cells and CD8+ T cells from peripheral blood were sorted into separate populations.

The sample here was CD4+ or CD8+ T cells sorted from blood, taken in a trial of the OX40 agonist ivuxolimab. The source is an adult with an advanced solid tumor such as melanoma, head and neck, liver or kidney cancer. Recombination joined TRBV7-6 with TRBJ2-5, with TRBD2 matching 11 junction bases. This receptor carries the CDR3 CASSLGLAGQATQYF. The nucleotide sequence is TGTGCCAGCAGCTTAGGACTAGCGGGACAGGCGACCCAGTACTTC.